Shown below are 30 T cell receptor beta chains from a single sample sequenced in a study of glioma-infiltrating T cells after dendritic cell vaccination. The time point denotes: after dendritic cell vaccination, including at tumor progression/relapse. The data were produced by immunoSEQ multiplex PCR, yet TCRdb's version contains in-frame clones alone and is incomplete. The profile covers 65,000 to 80,000 clones, with around 86% appearing a single time and around 2.1% taken by the ten largest. Here the sequenced sample was blood, taken after dendritic cell vaccination. These receptor sequences come from a human donor with glioblastoma.

J is TRBJ2-5 and V is TRBV18; 8 nucleotides line up with TRBD2. The length of the CDR3 is 16 residues. The V gene's germline CDR1 is KGHSH and CDR2 LQKENI. Trimming at V came to 3 bases and at J to 2 bases, leaving 8 bases not matched to a gene. Here the CDR3 reads CASSPGIAGPQETQYF. The CDR3 DNA reads as TGTGCCAGCTCACCGGGGATAGCGGGGCCACAAGAGACCCAGTACTTC.

This rearrangement joins TRBV4-3 to TRBJ2-3; D possibly corresponds to TRBD2 (5 bases). Deletions cut 4 bases from V and 1 base from J, with 18 bases between. Germline CDR1 and CDR2: LGHNA and YSLEER. This CDR3 is built from 17 residues. The CDR3: CASSPDPPSGGTDTQYF. CDR3 sequence (DNA): TGCGCCAGCAGCCCTGATCCCCCCAGCGGCGGCACAGATACGCAGTATTTT.

The rearrangement joins TRBV7-9 to TRBJ2-5, with 7 bases matching TRBD1. The V gene end was trimmed by 1 base and the J gene end by 4 bases; junction bases not matched to a gene: 3. CDR1 is SEHNR, CDR2 FQNEAQ, per germline (reference sequence). The CDR3 consists of 14 residues. The CDR3 here is CASSLGGQRETQYF. The CDR3 DNA reads TGTGCCAGCAGCTTAGGGGGACAGAGAGAGACCCAGTACTTC.

The rearrangement joins TRBV10-3 to TRBJ2-5; 9 positions match TRBD1. The DNA end is more similar to TRBJ2-7, so the J call may be wrong. The CDR3 contains 13 residues. Germline CDR1 ENHRY, CDR2 SYGVKD. The CDR3 sequence: CAISRQGDYEQYF. The DNA for the CDR3 is TGTGCCATCAGCAGACAGGGGGATTACGAGCAGTACTTC.

V gene TRBV21-1 combines with J gene TRBJ2-6; the table names TRBD2, a call not compared with the DNA. TRBV21-1 is marked as a pseudogene. This CDR3 contains 16 residues. The CDR3 protein is CASSGGSGRGANVLTF. CDR3 bases: TGTGCCAGCAGCGGTGGGTCAGGGAGGGGGGCCAACGTCCTGACTTTC.

This clone was recorded a few times. V is TRBV14 and J is TRBJ1-4; possible D gene TRBD1, 6 bases. V lost 1 base and J lost 4, with 16 bases in between. This CDR3 has 17 residues. In germline, CDR1 is SGHDN, CDR2 FVKESK. Here the CDR3 DNA reads TGTGCCAGCAGCCAAGGGCGACCCAAGGGGGATAATGAAAAACTGTTTTTT. Protein: CASSQGRPKGDNEKLFF.

The chain carries TRBV6-5 and TRBJ2-1; perhaps TRBD2 as D (5 bases). V lost 1 base, J lost 8 bases, and 15 bases lay in between. The CDR3 sequence is 15 residues long. Germline values: CDR1 MNHEY, CDR2 SVGAGI. The CDR3, as DNA: TGTGCCAGCAGTTACTTCGGTGGTAGCGCTTATGAGCAGTTCTTC. This sequence encodes CASSYFGGSAYEQFF.

This clone was seen only once. CDR3 protein: CASSLGRTLSSYEQYF. In nucleotides, the CDR3 is TGTGCCAGCAGCTTAGGTAGGACACTAAGCTCCTACGAGCAGTACTTC. The chain couples TRBV7-6 to TRBJ2-7; D may be TRBD1 (5 bases). Trimming removed 1 base at V and 0 bases at J, with 13 bases between. Germline lookup yields CDR1 SGHVS and CDR2 FNYEAQ. CDR3 length: 16 amino acids.

This chain links TRBV4-1 with TRBJ1-4, with D unclear. This CDR3 has 17 residues. The germline V gene has CDR1 MGHRA and CDR2 YSYEKL. Trimming left V 4 bases short and J 0 bases short, with 15 bases between. The CDR3 here is CASSRRGGGPTNEKLFF. The CDR3 DNA is TGCGCCAGCAGCCGCCGTGGAGGCGGCCCAACTAATGAAAAACTGTTTTTT.

This rearrangement joins TRBV5-5 to TRBJ1-4; 9 nucleotides line up with TRBD1. The germline V gene has CDR1 SGHKS and CDR2 YYEKEE (reference sequence). This CDR3 has 14 amino acids. Losses at the gene ends were 4 bases for V and 8 bases for J; bases not matched to a gene: 6. In nucleotides, the CDR3 is TGTGCCAGCAGCCAACAGGGGGCGCGAGAAAAACTGTTTTTT. This gives the protein CASSQQGAREKLFF.

The chain uses TRBV2 and TRBJ2-3; D uncertain. V dropped 6 bases and J dropped 4 bases, with 8 bases sitting between them. Looked up from germline, CDR1 is SNHLY and CDR2 is FYNNEI. The CDR3 contains 12 residues. CDR3 sequence (DNA): TGTGCCAGCAGCTTGTCCCCAGATACGCAGTATTTT. Translating it yields CASSLSPDTQYF.

The CDR3 DNA follows: TGTGCCAGCAGCTCCGGGACATCGGACATCTCAACTAATGAAAAACTGTTTTTT. It codes for CASSSGTSDISTNEKLFF. The chain recombines TRBV13 with TRBJ1-4, with TRBD1 as a possible D gene (6 bases). Trimming took 4 bases from V and 0 from J, leaving 18 bases between them. The CDR3 has 18 amino acids. Per germline, CDR1 PRHDT and CDR2 FYEKMQ (reference sequence).

The V call is TRBV6-5, the J call TRBJ2-1; the match to TRBD2 covers 8 bases. Germline CDR1 MNHEY, CDR2 SVGAGI. This CDR3 region has 13 residues. J was trimmed by 9 bases and V by 6 bases; bases with no gene match: 7. The CDR3 DNA reads TGTGCCAGCAGCCGCGGGGGGCCCGCTGAGCAGTTCTTC. Residues: CASSRGGPAEQFF.

The chain is built from TRBV7-9 and TRBJ1-4; D is uncertain. The V and J ends lost 1 base and 0 bases respectively, with 12 bases between them. This CDR3 comprises 17 residues. The germline V gene has CDR1 SEHNR and CDR2 FQNEAQ (reference sequence). The CDR3 nucleotides read TGTGCCAGCAGCTTAGTGCCCGATAGTCCAACTAATGAAAAACTGTTTTTT. It codes for CASSLVPDSPTNEKLFF.

This clone was seen a single time. The V call is TRBV4-1, the J call TRBJ2-5; tentative D call: TRBD1 (5 bases). Trimming pared 3 bases from V and 2 bases from J, leaving 13 bases between. CDR1 MGHRA and CDR2 YSYEKL come from the germline V gene. CDR3 length: 15 amino acids. The CDR3 sequence is CASSQGWGEQETQYF. DNA for the CDR3: TGCGCCAGCAGCCAGGGGTGGGGCGAACAAGAGACCCAGTACTTC.

This chain connects TRBV5-1 to TRBJ1-1; 10 bases are shared with TRBD1. The V gene's germline CDR1 is SGHRS and CDR2 YFSETQ. CDR3 length: 15 residues. V lost 2 bases, J lost 1 base, and 2 bases stayed unmatched. CDR3 coding DNA: TGCGCCAGCAGCTTAAGACAGGGGGCGAACACTGAAGCTTTCTTT. Translated: CASSLRQGANTEAFF.

This chain joins TRBV7-2 and TRBJ1-2; no firm D call. This CDR3 has 12 amino acids. Germline V gene lookup returns CDR1 SGHTA and CDR2 FQGNSA. V was shortened by 6 bases and J by 6 bases, with 11 bases between the two germline ends. CDR3 amino acids: CASRRESNGYTF. The CDR3 nucleotides read TGTGCCAGCAGGAGGGAGTCGAATGGCTACACCTTC.

The rearrangement uses TRBV2 and TRBJ2-6; 9 positions agree with TRBD1. Per the germline V gene, CDR1 is SNHLY and CDR2 is FYNNEI. The junction had 2 bases not matched to a gene; V was cut back by 8 bases and J by 0 bases. This CDR3 has 15 residues. The CDR3 loop reads CASGTGNSGANVLTF. CDR3 in DNA: TGTGCCAGCGGGACAGGGAACTCTGGGGCCAACGTCCTGACTTTC.

The chain uses TRBV14 and TRBJ2-7, with TRBD2 as a possible D gene (6 bases). This CDR3 spans 15 amino acids. The ends were cut back, 1 base at V and 6 bases at J, with 16 bases in the middle. CDR1 and CDR2 from the germline V gene are SGHDN and FVKESK. This CDR3 is CASSQARETSGEQYF. In DNA, the CDR3 is TGTGCCAGCAGCCAAGCTCGGGAGACCTCCGGCGAGCAGTACTTC.

This clone was seen only once. This rearrangement joins TRBV7-9 to TRBJ1-4; D not certain. V lost 6 bases and J 5 bases, leaving 13 bases between the germline ends. The CDR3 runs 14 residues. Per germline, CDR1 SEHNR and CDR2 FQNEAQ (reference sequence). As DNA, the CDR3 is TGTGCCAGCAGTTCGCGTTATATGAATGAAAAACTGTTTTTT. The encoded protein is CASSSRYMNEKLFF.

The chain uses TRBV11-3 and TRBJ2-1; 9 bases align to TRBD2. The CDR3 runs 16 residues. Unmatched junction bases numbered 8, after V lost 3 bases and J lost 5 bases. Germline V lookup: CDR1 SGHNT, CDR2 YENEEA. Here the CDR3 reads CASSLAQRGANNEQFF. CDR3 DNA: TGTGCCAGCAGCTTGGCCCAGCGGGGGGCAAACAATGAGCAGTTCTTC. The full variable domain, in which reference TRBV11-3 and TRBJ2-1 provide the parts outside the CDR3, is EAGVVQSPRYKIIEKKQPVAFWCNPISGHNTLYWYLQNLGQGPELLIRYENEEAVDDSQLPKDRFSAERLKGVDSTLKIQPAELGDSAVYLCASSLAQRGANNEQFFGPGTRLTVL.

The chain carries TRBV5-1 and TRBJ2-5; D remains ambiguous. The germline V gene has CDR1 SGHRS and CDR2 YFSETQ. This CDR3 has 14 residues. V was shortened by 2 bases and J by 4 bases, with 12 bases between the two germline ends. This chain's CDR3 is CASSLLTAGETQYF. For the CDR3, the DNA is TGCGCCAGCAGCTTACTTACGGCAGGAGAGACCCAGTACTTC.

The V call is TRBV29-1, the J call TRBJ1-1; D is unresolved. This CDR3 is 14 amino acids long. Germline loops: CDR1 SQVTM, CDR2 ANQGSEA. The germline V and J ends were trimmed by 1 base and 6 bases, with 15 bases remaining between them. CDR3: CSVEAVYDFAEAFF. The CDR3 DNA sequence: TGCAGCGTTGAAGCTGTTTATGACTTCGCTGAAGCTTTCTTT.

The chain employs TRBV4-1 and TRBJ1-4, with a weak D call TRBD1 (5 bases). V lost 3 bases and J 13 bases, leaving 21 bases between the germline ends. Germline V CDR1 and CDR2: MGHRA, YSYEKL. The length of the CDR3 is 15 residues. The CDR3 DNA follows: TGCGCCAGCAGCCATCTCAAGACAGAGAGTAGGGGACTGTTTTTT. Translated: CASSHLKTESRGLFF.

V usage is TRBV19 and J usage is TRBJ1-5; D may be TRBD1 (5 bases). Germline V CDR1 and CDR2: LNHDA, SQIVND (reference sequence). There are 17 residues in the CDR3. V lost 6 bases and J lost 0, with 18 bases in between. CDR3 region: CASSLFGGDYSNQPQHF. The CDR3 coding sequence is TGTGCCAGTAGCCTCTTCGGGGGGGATTATAGCAATCAGCCCCAGCATTTT. Full variable domain (remainder filled in from reference TRBV19 and TRBJ1-5): DGGITQSPKYLFRKEGQNVTLSCEQNLNHDAMYWYRQDPGQGLRLIYYSQIVNDFQKGDIAEGYSVSREKKESFPLTVTSAQKNPTAFYLCASSLFGGDYSNQPQHFGDGTRLSIL.

This chain connects TRBV28 to TRBJ2-7; 9 nucleotides line up with TRBD1. Looked up from germline, CDR1 is MDHEN and CDR2 is SYDVKM. The V and J ends lost 6 bases and 2 bases, in that order; junction bases with no gene match: 5. The CDR3 runs 14 residues. CDR3 sequence (DNA): TGTGCCAGCAGAGGACAGGGGATTACCTACGAGCAGTACTTC. Translating it yields CASRGQGITYEQYF.

Here the CDR3 reads CASSQDPGQGPHTF. The CDR3 DNA is TGCGCCAGCAGCCAAGACCCGGGACAGGGGCCTCACACCTTC. V and J are TRBV4-3 and TRBJ1-2; TRBD1 matches 10 bases. The CDR3 length is 14 residues. Germline CDR1 is LGHNA and CDR2 is YSLEER. Trimming removed 0 bases from V and 12 bases from J; junction bases left unmatched: 7.

The V and J genes are TRBV29-1 and TRBJ2-1; D is uncertain. CDR3 size: 11 residues. Germline lookup yields CDR1 SQVTM and CDR2 ANQGSEA. CDR3 loop: CTPRVHNEQFF. Written as DNA, the CDR3 is TGCACCCCTCGGGTCCACAATGAGCAGTTCTTC.

V gene TRBV6-1 combines with J gene TRBJ1-5; tentatively, D is TRBD1 (6 bases). In germline, CDR1 is MNHNS, CDR2 SASEGT. The CDR3 loop spans 15 amino acids. Between the trimmed V and J ends, which lost 5 bases and 4 bases, there was a span of 15 bases. As DNA, the CDR3 is TGTGCCAGCAGTAGTGTGACAGGCGATAATCAGCCCCAGCATTTT. Amino acid sequence: CASSSVTGDNQPQHF.

The chain joins TRBV21-1 to TRBJ2-7; the table gives TRBD2 as D, unverified against the DNA. TRBV21-1 is shown as a pseudogene. The CDR3 spans 12 residues. The CDR3 loop is CARRDSYPQQYF. In nucleotides, the CDR3 is TGTGCCAGACGGGACTCTTACCCCCAGCAGTACTTC.